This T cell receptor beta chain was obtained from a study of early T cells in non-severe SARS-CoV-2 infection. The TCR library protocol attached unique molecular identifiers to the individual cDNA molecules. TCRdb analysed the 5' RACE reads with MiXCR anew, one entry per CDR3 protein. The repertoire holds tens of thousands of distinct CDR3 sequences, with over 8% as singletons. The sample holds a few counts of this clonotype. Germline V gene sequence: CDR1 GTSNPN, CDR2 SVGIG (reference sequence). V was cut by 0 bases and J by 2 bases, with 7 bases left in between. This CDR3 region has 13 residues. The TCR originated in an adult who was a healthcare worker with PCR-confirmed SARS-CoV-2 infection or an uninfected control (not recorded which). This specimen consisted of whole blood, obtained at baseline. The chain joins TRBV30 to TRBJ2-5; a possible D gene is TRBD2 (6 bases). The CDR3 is CAWSVSGQETQYF. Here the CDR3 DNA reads TGTGCCTGGAGTGTTAGCGGACAAGAGACCCAGTACTTC.